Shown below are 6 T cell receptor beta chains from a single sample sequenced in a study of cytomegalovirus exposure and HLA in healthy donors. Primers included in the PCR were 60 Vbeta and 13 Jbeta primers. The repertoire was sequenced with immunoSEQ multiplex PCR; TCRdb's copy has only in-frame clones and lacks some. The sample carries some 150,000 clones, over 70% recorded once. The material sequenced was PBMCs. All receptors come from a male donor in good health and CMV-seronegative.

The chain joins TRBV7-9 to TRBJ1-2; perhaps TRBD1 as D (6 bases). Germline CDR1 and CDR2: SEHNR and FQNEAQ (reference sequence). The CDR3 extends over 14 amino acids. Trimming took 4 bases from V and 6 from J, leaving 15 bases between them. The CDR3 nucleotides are TGTGCCAGCAGCTCGTCACGGGAGGGGGATGGCTACACCTTC. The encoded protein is CASSSSREGDGYTF.

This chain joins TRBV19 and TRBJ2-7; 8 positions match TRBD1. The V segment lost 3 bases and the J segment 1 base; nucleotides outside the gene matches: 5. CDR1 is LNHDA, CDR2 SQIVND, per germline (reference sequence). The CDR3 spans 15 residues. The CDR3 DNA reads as TGTGCCAGTAGTATGATTCGACAGGGGTCCTACGAGCAGTACTTC. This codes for CASSMIRQGSYEQYF.

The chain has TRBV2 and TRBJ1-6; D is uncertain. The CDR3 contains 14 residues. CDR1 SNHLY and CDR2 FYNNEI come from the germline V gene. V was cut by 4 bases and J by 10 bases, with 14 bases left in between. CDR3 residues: CASSVRPGGSPLHF. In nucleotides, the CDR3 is TGTGCCAGCAGTGTCAGGCCGGGAGGGTCACCCCTCCACTTT.

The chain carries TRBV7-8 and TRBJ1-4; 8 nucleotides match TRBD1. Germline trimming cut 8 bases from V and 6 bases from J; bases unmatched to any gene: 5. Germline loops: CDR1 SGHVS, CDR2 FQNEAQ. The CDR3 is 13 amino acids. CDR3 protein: CASGMTGDEKLFF. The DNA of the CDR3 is TGTGCCAGCGGAATGACAGGGGATGAAAAACTGTTTTTT.

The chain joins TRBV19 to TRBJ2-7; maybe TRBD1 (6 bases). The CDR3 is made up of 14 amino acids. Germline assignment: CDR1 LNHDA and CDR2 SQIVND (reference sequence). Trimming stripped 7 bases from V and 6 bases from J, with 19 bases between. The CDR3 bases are TGTGCCAGTACCCCAGGGGCAGGGTCGGGCGAGCAGTACTTC. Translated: CASTPGAGSGEQYF.

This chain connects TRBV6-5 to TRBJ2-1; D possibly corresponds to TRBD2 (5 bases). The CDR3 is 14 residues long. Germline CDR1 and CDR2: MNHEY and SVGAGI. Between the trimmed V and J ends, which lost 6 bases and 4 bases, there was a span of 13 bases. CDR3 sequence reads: CASSRGWGYNEQFF. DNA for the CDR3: TGTGCCAGCAGCAGAGGGTGGGGTTACAATGAGCAGTTCTTC.